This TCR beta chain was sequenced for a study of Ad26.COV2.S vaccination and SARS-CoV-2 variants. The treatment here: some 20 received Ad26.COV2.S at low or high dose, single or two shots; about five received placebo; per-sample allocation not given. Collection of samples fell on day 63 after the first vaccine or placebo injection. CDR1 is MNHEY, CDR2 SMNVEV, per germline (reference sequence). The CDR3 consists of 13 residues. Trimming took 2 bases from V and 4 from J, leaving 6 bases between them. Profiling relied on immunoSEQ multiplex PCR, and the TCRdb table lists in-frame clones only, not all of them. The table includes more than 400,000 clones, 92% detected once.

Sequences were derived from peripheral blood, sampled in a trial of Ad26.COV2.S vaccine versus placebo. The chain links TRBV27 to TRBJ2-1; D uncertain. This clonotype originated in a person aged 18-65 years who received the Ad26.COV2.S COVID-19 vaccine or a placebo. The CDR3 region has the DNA TGTGCCAGCAGTTTAGTCCCATACAATGAGCAGTTCTTC. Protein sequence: CASSLVPYNEQFF.